The 13 T cell receptor beta chains in this list originate from one sample, sequenced in a study of cytomegalovirus exposure and HLA in healthy donors. Use of 60 Vbeta and 13 Jbeta primers characterized the PCR. Assay: immunoSEQ multiplex PCR; the TCRdb copy retains only in-frame clones and omits some. Among about 140,000 clones listed, more than 70% were seen once. The sample consisted of PBMCs. The receptors stem from a man aged 45-60 years in good health and CMV-seronegative.

V and J are TRBV5-1 and TRBJ2-3; the match to TRBD1 covers 8 bases. This CDR3 has 14 residues. The V and J ends lost 4 bases and 4 bases, in that order; junction bases with no gene match: 5. The germline V gene encodes CDR1 SGHRS and CDR2 YFSETQ. The CDR3, as DNA: TGCGCCAGCAGCCTACGGACAGGGTCAGATACGCAGTATTTT. This codes for CASSLRTGSDTQYF.

The chain is built from TRBV18 and TRBJ1-5, with D unclear. Germline assignment: CDR1 KGHSH and CDR2 LQKENI. The CDR3 totals 17 residues. V lost 3 bases to trimming and J lost 0 bases, with 15 bases between them. The CDR3 DNA follows: TGTGCCAGCTCACCTCCCGGGATCGGGAATAGCAATCAGCCCCAGCATTTT. It specifies CASSPPGIGNSNQPQHF. Together with reference TRBV18 and TRBJ1-5, the CDR3 gives the full variable domain: NAGVMQNPRHLVRRRGQEARLRCSPMKGHSHVYWYRQLPEEGLKFMVYLQKENIIDESGMPKERFSAEFPKEGPSILRIQQVVRGDSAAYFCASSPPGIGNSNQPQHFGDGTRLSIL.

The genes are TRBV6-1 and TRBJ1-2, with 8 bases lining up with TRBD1. CDR1 and CDR2 from the germline V gene are MNHNS and SASEGT. CDR3 length: 13 amino acids. Trimming cost V 7 bases and J 3 bases; bases outside gene matches: 4. The DNA of the CDR3 is TGTGCCAGCACAGTGACAGGGGACTATGGCTACACCTTC. Translating it yields CASTVTGDYGYTF.

This sequence joins TRBV9 and TRBJ2-2, with D perhaps matching TRBD2 (6 bases). The ends were cut back, 0 bases at V and 7 bases at J, with 13 bases in the middle. The CDR3 extends over 15 amino acids. CDR1 is SGDLS and CDR2 is YYNGEE in the germline V gene. The chain's CDR3 is CASSVDPGVVGELFF. The CDR3, as DNA: TGTGCCAGCAGCGTAGATCCGGGAGTGGTCGGGGAGCTGTTTTTT. The whole variable domain, filled in from reference TRBV9 and TRBJ2-2, reads DSGVTQTPKHLITATGQRVTLRCSPRSGDLSVYWYQQSLDQGLQFLIQYYNGEERAKGNILERFSAQQFPDLHSELNLSSLELGDSALYFCASSVDPGVVGELFFGEGSRLTVL.

This chain links TRBV6-4 with TRBJ1-1; 11 positions agree with TRBD1. This CDR3 is built from 14 residues. Germline trimming cut 6 bases from V and 6 bases from J; bases unmatched to any gene: 6. Per the germline V gene, CDR1 is MRHNA and CDR2 is SNTAGT. CDR3 in DNA: TGTGCCAGCAGCCGGACAGGGGGCGCGCCTGAAGCTTTCTTT. This codes for CASSRTGGAPEAFF.

This chain links TRBV27 with TRBJ1-5; 7 nucleotides line up with TRBD1. Germline CDR1 MNHEY, CDR2 SMNVEV (reference sequence). This CDR3 has 14 amino acids. V gave up 5 bases and J gave up 3 bases; unmatched junction bases: 4. The CDR3 spells CASSTQGVNQPQHF. CDR3 coding DNA: TGTGCCAGCAGTACGCAGGGGGTCAATCAGCCCCAGCATTTT.

This clone came up once. The chain joins TRBV18 to TRBJ1-1, with TRBD1 identical over 7 bases. CDR1 and CDR2 (germline): KGHSH, LQKENI. J gave up 5 bases and V 3 bases, and 6 bases lay outside the gene matches. The CDR3 sequence is 14 residues long. CDR3 amino acids: CASSPPGQWTEAFF. The CDR3 DNA reads as TGTGCCAGCTCACCTCCGGGACAGTGGACTGAAGCTTTCTTT.

The rearrangement links TRBV30 to TRBJ2-1, with 9 bases aligning to TRBD2. There are 15 residues in the CDR3. From germline, CDR1 is GTSNPN and CDR2 SVGIG (reference sequence). V lost 0 bases and J lost 8; bases outside the gene matches: 8. The CDR3 nucleotides read TGTGCCTGGAGTGTATCAGCTAGCGGGGTCGATGAGCAGTTCTTC. Encoded protein: CAWSVSASGVDEQFF.

The CDR3 DNA reads as TGTGCCACCCGGGAGGGGAGGTTAGGAGATACGCAGTATTTT. Translated: CATREGRLGDTQYF. The chain has TRBV7-9 and TRBJ2-3; 8 positions match TRBD2. After removal of 10 bases from V and 5 bases from J, the junction contained 11 bases not matched to a gene. CDR3 size: 14 residues. Germline V gene sequence: CDR1 SEHNR, CDR2 FQNEAQ (reference sequence).

The chain has TRBV5-6 and TRBJ1-2; possibly TRBD1 for D (6 bases). The CDR3 spans 13 residues. V was trimmed by 5 bases and J by 4 bases, leaving 12 bases between them. Looked up from germline, CDR1 is SGHDT and CDR2 is YYEEEE. The CDR3 reads CASSVGAGYGYTF. The CDR3 nucleotides are TGTGCCAGCAGTGTGGGGGCCGGCTATGGCTACACCTTC.

This clone came up a few times. This chain uses TRBV5-8 with TRBJ1-1, with TRBD1 matching over 9 bases. This CDR3 has 13 residues. The germline V gene encodes CDR1 SGHTS and CDR2 YDEGEE. J lost 6 bases, V lost 5 bases, and 5 bases had no gene match. CDR3 loop: CASRRTGGAEAFF. In DNA form, the CDR3 reads TGTGCCAGCAGACGTACAGGGGGCGCTGAAGCTTTCTTT.

The chain employs TRBV5-4 and TRBJ2-5, with TRBD2 matching over 13 bases. J lost 0 bases, V lost 4 bases, and 3 bases had no gene match. This CDR3 is 16 amino acids long. In germline, CDR1 is SGHNT, CDR2 YYREEE (reference sequence). The CDR3: CASSKGLAGNQETQYF. The CDR3 DNA follows: TGTGCCAGCAGCAAGGGACTAGCGGGAAACCAAGAGACCCAGTACTTC.

J is TRBJ2-5 and V is TRBV6-6, with a weak D call TRBD1 (6 bases). The V gene's germline CDR1 is MNHNY and CDR2 SVGAGI (reference sequence). CDR3 length: 14 amino acids. V dropped 6 bases and J dropped 6 bases, with 17 bases sitting between them. Here the CDR3 DNA reads TGTGCCAGCAGGGCGACGGCAGGGACAAAGACCCAGTACTTC. As protein: CASRATAGTKTQYF.